The 25 T cell receptor beta chains below all came from one sample that was sequenced in a study of cytomegalovirus exposure and HLA in healthy donors. PCR employed 60 Vbeta and 13 Jbeta primers. The repertoire was sequenced with immunoSEQ multiplex PCR; TCRdb's copy has only in-frame clones and lacks some. Of 200,000 to 250,000 clones in the sample, approximately 79% are singletons; the top ten hold about 0.22%. Sequenced: PBMCs. The receptors derive from a girl aged 2 to 10 in good health and CMV-seronegative.

This chain joins TRBV19 and TRBJ2-1; TRBD2 matches 7 bases. The CDR3 is made up of 15 amino acids. Germline values: CDR1 LNHDA, CDR2 SQIVND (reference sequence). J gave up 10 bases and V 8 bases, and 17 bases lay outside the gene matches. The DNA for the CDR3 is TGTGCCAGTTCCCACCCCGGACTAGTAGTAGGGGAGCAGTTCTTC. As protein: CASSHPGLVVGEQFF.

The V and J genes are TRBV7-2 and TRBJ2-1; 12 bases agree with TRBD2. CDR3 length: 15 residues. Germline lookup yields CDR1 SGHTA and CDR2 FQGNSA. The J segment lost 5 bases and the V segment lost 8 bases, leaving 7 bases of the junction unmatched. CDR3 protein: CASVMTSGGHNEQFF. CDR3 DNA sequence: TGTGCCAGCGTGATGACTAGCGGGGGTCACAATGAGCAGTTCTTC.

V is TRBV5-4 and J is TRBJ1-6; no clear D. The CDR3 length is 17 residues. CDR1 is SGHNT, CDR2 YYREEE, per germline (reference sequence). The germline V and J ends were trimmed by 2 bases and 6 bases, with 18 bases remaining between them. Written as DNA, the CDR3 is TGTGCCAGCAGCTTCGGAGGTGGTGGAGCTCTTAATTCACCCCTCCACTTT. Translating it yields CASSFGGGGALNSPLHF.

This clone was counted once. The rearrangement links TRBV6-4 to TRBJ2-3; a possible D gene is TRBD2 (6 bases). V was clipped by 8 bases and J by 3 bases, with 12 bases between them. Germline V gene lookup returns CDR1 MRHNA and CDR2 SNTAGT. CDR3 size: 13 residues. CDR3 sequence reads: CASRDLATDTQYF. CDR3 sequence (DNA): TGTGCCAGCCGGGATCTAGCGACAGATACGCAGTATTTT.

V is TRBV6-5 and J is TRBJ2-5; 10 positions match TRBD1. Germline CDR1 MNHEY, CDR2 SVGAGI. The junction had 5 bases not matched to a gene; V was cut back by 5 bases and J by 5 bases. CDR3 length: 14 residues. The CDR3 region has the DNA TGTGCCAGCAGTACGGGACAGGGGCGTGAGACCCAGTACTTC. Translation: CASSTGQGRETQYF.

The chain joins TRBV19 to TRBJ2-1; 11 bases fit TRBD1. With 3 bases clipped from V and 3 bases from J, the junction kept 1 base outside the gene matches. CDR3 length: 15 amino acids. Per the germline V gene, CDR1 is LNHDA and CDR2 is SQIVND (reference sequence). The CDR3 here is CASSIGTGGYNEQFF. The CDR3 coding sequence is TGTGCCAGTAGTATTGGGACAGGGGGCTACAATGAGCAGTTCTTC.

The rearrangement links TRBV4-1 to TRBJ2-3, with 7 nucleotides matching TRBD2. This CDR3 contains 14 residues. The germline gives CDR1 MGHRA, CDR2 YSYEKL. The ends lost 0 bases at V and 4 bases at J; junction bases unmatched: 1. The CDR3 nucleotides are TGCGCCAGCAGCCAAGAGCGGGGGTCAGATACGCAGTATTTT. This encodes CASSQERGSDTQYF.

The chain uses TRBV4-1 and TRBJ2-7; the D gene is possibly TRBD1 (5 bases). The length of the CDR3 is 15 residues. Germline-derived CDR1 and CDR2 are MGHRA and YSYEKL. With 4 bases removed from V and 2 bases from J, the gap between germline ends came to 15 bases. The CDR3 DNA reads TGCGCCAGCAGCCTCTCGACAGTCCCTGCCTACGAGCAGTACTTC. It encodes CASSLSTVPAYEQYF.

The table lists this clone with a few counts. The chain recombines TRBV6-1 with TRBJ2-3, with D possibly matching TRBD1 (5 bases). The CDR3 is 13 residues long. Trimming stripped 1 base from V and 5 bases from J, with 7 bases between. Germline V lookup: CDR1 MNHNS, CDR2 SASEGT. The DNA of the CDR3 is TGTGCCAGCAGTGAAGGAACAGGAGATACGCAGTATTTT. Translation gives CASSEGTGDTQYF.

V is TRBV11-2 and J is TRBJ1-3; D possibly corresponds to TRBD1 (6 bases). CDR1 is SGHAT, CDR2 FQNNGV, per germline. V lost 2 bases, J lost 4 bases, and 21 bases lay in between. There are 18 residues in the CDR3. The CDR3 DNA follows: TGTGCCAGCAGCTTACGGCCATTACAGGGATGGGCAGGAAACACCATATATTTT. Its translation is CASSLRPLQGWAGNTIYF.

The chain joins TRBV5-1 to TRBJ2-5, with 9 bases aligning to TRBD2. Germline V CDR1 and CDR2: SGHRS, YFSETQ. V lost 0 bases and J lost 5; bases outside the gene matches: 2. The CDR3 length is 14 residues. The CDR3: CASSLDTSGETQYF. The CDR3 DNA reads TGCGCCAGCAGCTTGGATACTAGCGGGGAGACCCAGTACTTC.

The chain employs TRBV4-2 and TRBJ2-2; 7 bases match TRBD2. In germline, CDR1 is LGHNA, CDR2 YNFKEQ. This CDR3 region has 13 residues. Trimming removed 3 bases from V and 7 bases from J; junction bases left unmatched: 2. The CDR3 nucleotides are TGTGCCAGCAGCCATCGCGGGGGCGGGGAGCTGTTTTTT. Amino acid sequence: CASSHRGGGELFF.

The rearrangement links TRBV19 to TRBJ1-1, with D hard to call. V lost 6 bases and J lost 1, with 12 bases in between. In germline, CDR1 is LNHDA, CDR2 SQIVND (reference sequence). This CDR3 spans 14 amino acids. CDR3 coding DNA: TGTGCCAGTAGCGTACACGGAGAGAACACTGAAGCTTTCTTT. Translation: CASSVHGENTEAFF. Together with reference TRBV19 and TRBJ1-1, the CDR3 gives the full variable domain: DGGITQSPKYLFRKEGQNVTLSCEQNLNHDAMYWYRQDPGQGLRLIYYSQIVNDFQKGDIAEGYSVSREKKESFPLTVTSAQKNPTAFYLCASSVHGENTEAFFGQGTRLTVV.

Notes on this clone: Mismatch with germline at one junction end may stem from a read error. The gene calls are TRBV7-9 and TRBJ2-2; 8 nucleotides line up with TRBD1. CDR1 and CDR2 (germline): SEHNR, FQNEAQ (reference sequence). This CDR3 region has 18 residues. CDR3 DNA sequence: TGTTCCAGCAGCCTTGGGCAGGGGGCAGCGCTCCACACCGGGGAGCTGTTTTTT. It yields the protein CSSSLGQGAALHTGELFF.

This chain uses TRBV2 with TRBJ2-3; no definite D call. The CDR3 contains 11 residues. Germline CDR1 and CDR2: SNHLY and FYNNEI. Trimming cost V 6 bases and J 3 bases, with 4 bases left between them. CDR3 nucleotide sequence: TGTGCCAGCAGCCAAACAGATACGCAGTATTTT. Protein product: CASSQTDTQYF. The whole variable domain, remainder taken from reference TRBV2 and TRBJ2-3, is EPEVTQTPSHQVTQMGQEVILRCVPISNHLYFYWYRQILGQKVEFLVSFYNNEISEKSEIFDDQFSVERPDGSNFTLKIRSTKLEDSAMYFCASSQTDTQYFGPGTRLTVL.

The gene calls are TRBV11-2 and TRBJ2-7, with 9 bases identical to TRBD2. V gave up 4 bases and J gave up 2 bases; unmatched junction bases: 6. This CDR3 contains 15 residues. CDR1 is SGHAT, CDR2 FQNNGV, per germline. The CDR3 loop is CASSSPSGGTYEQYF. In nucleotides, the CDR3 is TGTGCCAGCAGCTCCCCAAGCGGGGGGACCTACGAGCAGTACTTC.

The chain has TRBV19 and TRBJ1-5; D is unresolved. CDR3 length: 15 amino acids. V lost 6 bases and J lost 0, with 12 bases in between. The germline V gene has CDR1 LNHDA and CDR2 SQIVND (reference sequence). For the CDR3, the DNA is TGTGCCAGTAGCCTAGCGGGGTTTAGCAATCAGCCCCAGCATTTT. Its translation is CASSLAGFSNQPQHF.

This clone appeared a single time. The chain joins TRBV19 to TRBJ1-1; D gene unclear. Per the germline V gene, CDR1 is LNHDA and CDR2 is SQIVND (reference sequence). Trimming took off 3 bases at V and 6 bases at J, with 11 bases between the two ends. The CDR3 covers 13 residues. The CDR3 reads CASSIYRHAEAFF. As DNA, the CDR3 is TGTGCCAGTAGTATTTACAGACACGCTGAAGCTTTCTTT.

The table lists this clone with a few counts. V usage is TRBV10-2 and J usage is TRBJ2-7; 9 nucleotides match TRBD1. The V segment lost 8 bases and the J segment 0 bases; nucleotides outside the gene matches: 5. The CDR3 runs 14 residues. In germline, CDR1 is WSHSY, CDR2 SAAADI. CDR3 region: CASLGTGSSYEQYF. CDR3 sequence (DNA): TGCGCCAGCTTAGGGACAGGGAGCTCCTACGAGCAGTACTTC.

This chain uses TRBV5-4 with TRBJ2-7, with 9 nucleotides matching TRBD2. This CDR3 has 14 amino acids. Germline-derived CDR1 and CDR2 are SGHNT and YYREEE (reference sequence). Trimming took 4 bases from V and 4 from J; bases not matched to a gene: 6. The CDR3 here is CASSTGLAQYEQYF. CDR3 DNA: TGTGCCAGCAGCACAGGACTAGCGCAATACGAGCAGTACTTC.

The chain couples TRBV25-1 to TRBJ2-5; D perhaps matches TRBD1 (6 bases). This CDR3 contains 13 residues. V lost 4 bases to trimming and J lost 0 bases, with 6 bases between them. Per the germline V gene, CDR1 is MGHDK and CDR2 is SYGVNS. DNA for the CDR3: TGTGCCAGCAGTGGGGACAACCAAGAGACCCAGTACTTC. Protein: CASSGDNQETQYF.

J is TRBJ1-1 and V is TRBV5-4, with D maybe TRBD1 (5 bases). The germline gives CDR1 SGHNT, CDR2 YYREEE (reference sequence). V lost 0 bases and J lost 8, with 8 bases in between. This CDR3 comprises 12 residues. The CDR3 is CASSLAGHEAFF. The CDR3 nucleotides read TGTGCCAGCAGCTTGGCCGGACACGAAGCTTTCTTT. The entire variable domain, with the rest obtained from reference TRBV5-4 and TRBJ1-1, is as follows: ETGVTQSPTHLIKTRGQQVTLRCSSQSGHNTVSWYQQALGQGPQFIFQYYREEENGRGNFPPRFSGLQFPNYSSELNVNALELDDSALYLCASSLAGHEAFFGQGTRLTVV.

This chain links TRBV30 with TRBJ1-4; 8 bases agree with TRBD1. The CDR3 has 13 residues. J lost 5 bases, V lost 5 bases, and 4 bases had no gene match. The germline gives CDR1 GTSNPN, CDR2 SVGIG (reference sequence). The CDR3 DNA is TGTGCCTGGTTTAGACAGGGGAATGAAAAACTGTTTTTT. It translates to CAWFRQGNEKLFF.

The chain couples TRBV6-1 to TRBJ1-4; the match to TRBD1 covers 9 bases. This CDR3 is 14 amino acids long. The germline gives CDR1 MNHNS, CDR2 SASEGT. V gave up 7 bases and J gave up 7 bases; unmatched junction bases: 7. CDR3 DNA: TGTGCCAGCAATACAGGGGGCATGAGTGAAAAACTGTTTTTT. It codes for CASNTGGMSEKLFF.

This chain connects TRBV5-1 to TRBJ1-3; no reliable D call. The germline V gene encodes CDR1 SGHRS and CDR2 YFSETQ. The CDR3 extends over 16 amino acids. V was shortened by 0 bases and J by 0 bases, with 10 bases between the two germline ends. The CDR3 protein is CASSLADSVSGNTIYF. The CDR3 nucleotides read TGCGCCAGCAGCTTGGCCGATTCGGTCTCTGGAAACACCATATATTTT.